The entry below gives a single T cell receptor beta chain sequence along with its context. Other DNA sequences in the sample encode the same CDR3. The CDR3 has 15 residues. Trimming removed 0 bases from V and 2 bases from J; junction bases left unmatched: 1. Germline V gives CDR1 SGHTA, CDR2 FQGNSA. Sequencing used immunoSEQ multiplex PCR; TCRdb keeps in-frame clones, though not all of them. The data contain just under 300,000 clones, around nine tenths of them seen just once; the ten biggest clones take up about 1.2%. The sample comes from a study of blood T cell repertoires in COVID-19. Study as a whole: Sites across the United States, Italy and Spain contributed samples from acute and convalescent COVID-19.

This clonotype was obtained from a man between 65 and 85 years old with acute or convalescent COVID-19. Sequenced sample: peripheral blood. The chain has TRBV7-2 and TRBJ1-5; 7 bases align to TRBD1. The CDR3: CASSLAGGGNQPQHF. CDR3 DNA sequence: TGTGCCAGCAGCTTAGCAGGGGGCGGCAATCAGCCCCAGCATTTT.